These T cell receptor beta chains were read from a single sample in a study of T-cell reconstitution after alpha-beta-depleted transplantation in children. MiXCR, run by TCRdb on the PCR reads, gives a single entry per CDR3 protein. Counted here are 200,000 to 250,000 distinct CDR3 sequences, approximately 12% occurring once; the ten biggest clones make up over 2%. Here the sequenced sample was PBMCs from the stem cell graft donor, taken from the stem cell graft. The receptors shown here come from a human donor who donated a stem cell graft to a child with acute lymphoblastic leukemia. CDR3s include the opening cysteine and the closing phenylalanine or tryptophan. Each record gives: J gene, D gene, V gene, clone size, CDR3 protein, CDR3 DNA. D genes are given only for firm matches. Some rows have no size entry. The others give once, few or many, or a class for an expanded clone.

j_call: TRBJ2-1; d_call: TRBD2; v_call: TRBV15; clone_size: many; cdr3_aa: CATSRDRGLAGYNEQFF; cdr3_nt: TGTGCCACCAGCAGAGATAGGGGACTAGCGGGTTACAATGAGCAGTTCTTC
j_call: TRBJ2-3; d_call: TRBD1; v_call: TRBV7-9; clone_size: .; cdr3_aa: CASSLAPGTANTDTQYF; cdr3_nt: TGTGCCAGCAGCTTAGCGCCTGGGACAGCTAACACAGATACGCAGTATTTT
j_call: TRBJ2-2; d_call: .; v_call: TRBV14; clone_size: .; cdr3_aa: CASSPLSTANTGELFF; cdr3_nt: TGTGCCAGCAGCCCCCTTTCGACAGCGAACACCGGGGAGCTGTTTTTT
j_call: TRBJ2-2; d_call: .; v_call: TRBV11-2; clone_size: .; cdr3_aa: CASSFDRPNTGELFF; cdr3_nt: TGTGCCAGCAGCTTTGACAGGCCGAACACCGGGGAGCTGTTTTTT
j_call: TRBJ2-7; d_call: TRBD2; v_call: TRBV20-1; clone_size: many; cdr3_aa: CSARTRGVNYEQYF; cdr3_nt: TGCAGTGCTAGAACGCGGGGGGTAAACTACGAGCAGTACTTC
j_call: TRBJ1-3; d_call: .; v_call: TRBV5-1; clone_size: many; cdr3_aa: CASSLDVSGSRNTIYF; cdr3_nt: TGCGCCAGCAGCTTGGATGTGTCGGGATCCAGAAACACCATATATTTT
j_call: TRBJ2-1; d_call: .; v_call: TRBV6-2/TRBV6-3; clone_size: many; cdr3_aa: CASSYPIFSGSSYNEQFF; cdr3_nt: TGTGCCAGCAGTTACCCCATCTTTAGCGGAAGCTCCTACAATGAGCAGTTCTTC
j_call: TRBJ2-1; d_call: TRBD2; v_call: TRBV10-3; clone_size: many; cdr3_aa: CAISSGRNYNEQFF; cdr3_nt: TGTGCCATCAGTAGCGGGAGGAACTACAATGAGCAGTTCTTC
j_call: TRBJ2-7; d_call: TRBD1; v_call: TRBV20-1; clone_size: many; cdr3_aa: CSATRGRIEQYF; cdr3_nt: TGCAGTGCCACAAGGGGGCGGATCGAGCAGTACTTC
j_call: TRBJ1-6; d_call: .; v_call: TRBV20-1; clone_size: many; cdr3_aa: CSAPEPNHRSPLHF; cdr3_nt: TGCAGTGCTCCCGAACCAAACCATCGTTCACCCCTCCACTTT
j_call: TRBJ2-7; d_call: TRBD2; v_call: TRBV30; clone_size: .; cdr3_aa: CAWSVAGGYEQYF; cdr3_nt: TGTGCCTGGAGTGTAGCGGGAGGCTACGAGCAGTACTTC
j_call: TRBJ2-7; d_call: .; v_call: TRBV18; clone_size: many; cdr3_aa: CASSPPNSGGDEQYF; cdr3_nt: TGTGCCAGCTCACCACCGAATAGCGGCGGCGACGAGCAGTACTTC
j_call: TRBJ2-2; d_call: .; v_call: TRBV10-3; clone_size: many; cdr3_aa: CAISARHRWTANTGELFF; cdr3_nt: TGTGCCATCAGTGCGCGACATCGTTGGACCGCGAACACCGGGGAGCTGTTTTTT
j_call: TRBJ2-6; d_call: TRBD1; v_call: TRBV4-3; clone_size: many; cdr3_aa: CASSQDRGSGANVLTF; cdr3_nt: TGCGCCAGCAGCCAAGACAGGGGGTCTGGGGCCAACGTCCTGACTTTC
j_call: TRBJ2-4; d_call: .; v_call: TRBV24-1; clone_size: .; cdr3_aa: CATSDLRGQYF; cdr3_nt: TGTGCCACCAGTGATTTGCGAGGTCAGTACTTC
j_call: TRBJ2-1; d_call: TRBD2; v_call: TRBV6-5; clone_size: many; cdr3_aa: CASSSPTSGGLVEQFF; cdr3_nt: TGTGCCAGCAGTTCCCCAACTAGCGGGGGGCTCGTGGAGCAGTTCTTC
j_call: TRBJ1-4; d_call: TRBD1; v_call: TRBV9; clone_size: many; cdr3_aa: CASSETGAPDEKLFF; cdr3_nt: TGTGCCAGCAGCGAGACAGGGGCTCCTGATGAAAAACTGTTTTTT
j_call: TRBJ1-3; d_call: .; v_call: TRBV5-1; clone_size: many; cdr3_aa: CASSLPRNSGNTIYF; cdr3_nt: TGCGCCAGCAGCTTGCCCAGGAACTCTGGAAACACCATATATTTT
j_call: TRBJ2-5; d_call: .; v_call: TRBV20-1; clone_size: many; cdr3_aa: CSAMRLGETQYF; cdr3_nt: TGCAGTGCTATGAGACTCGGAGAGACCCAGTACTTC
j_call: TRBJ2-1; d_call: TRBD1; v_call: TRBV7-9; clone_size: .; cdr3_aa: CASGTGVAEQFF; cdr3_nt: TGTGCCAGCGGGACAGGAGTGGCGGAGCAGTTCTTC
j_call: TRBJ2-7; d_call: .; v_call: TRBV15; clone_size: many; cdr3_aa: CATSREQGMDEQYF; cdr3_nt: TGTGCCACCAGCAGAGAGCAGGGGATGGACGAGCAGTACTTC
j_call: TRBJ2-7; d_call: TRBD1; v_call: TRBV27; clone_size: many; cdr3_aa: CASASGTGLYGHEQYF; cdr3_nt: TGTGCCAGCGCCTCCGGGACAGGGTTGTATGGTCACGAGCAGTACTTC